This T cell receptor beta chain was identified in a study of blood T cell repertoires in COVID-19. Sequencing was performed with immunoSEQ multiplex PCR; in TCRdb, only in-frame clones are kept and a portion is missing. The table lists fewer than 350,000 clones, about 93% of them singletons, with roughly 6.8% in the top ten. CDR1 is SGHKS, CDR2 YYEKEE, per germline (reference sequence). Trimming stripped 4 bases from V and 2 bases from J, with 16 bases between. The length of the CDR3 is 15 residues. This clonotype was sampled from a woman between 25 and 40 years old with COVID-19, enrolled during active disease. Sequences were obtained from peripheral blood. The V call is TRBV5-5, the J call TRBJ2-7, with D possibly matching TRBD2 (5 bases). The CDR3 loop is CASSRTADFTYEQYF. The DNA for the CDR3 is TGTGCCAGCAGCCGGACTGCGGACTTTACCTACGAGCAGTACTTC.